This entry describes one T cell receptor beta chain. Its antigen target is currently unknown. Possible read error: a much larger clone is one base away. CDR1 and CDR2 were assigned from the germline V gene as SNHLY and FYNNEI. Measured from the cysteine to the phenylalanine, the CDR3 is 14 residues long. CDR3 DNA is the only sequence kept; it has 42 bases, read in frame from the first base. The approximately 39 donors, aged roughly 6 to 95 years, were systemically healthy Caucasian individuals from Russia. Approximately 10 milliliters of peripheral blood were collected from each donor into EDTA-treated Vacutainer tubes. Ficoll-Paque density-gradient centrifugation was used to isolate PBMCs, with at least 7 million per sample. Trizol reagent was used to extract total RNA from the PBMCs, yielding at least 5.5 micrograms per sample. The percentages of naive CD45RAhigh/CD27high T cells were determined by flow cytometry on a PBMC aliquot from every donor.

Receptors were amplified or captured by 5' RACE. TCRdb lists the instrument as Illumina HiSeq 2500. A second PCR of roughly 6 to 11 cycles was run with a J-beta primer mix and a sample-barcoded 5' primer. A unique molecular identifier was introduced onto each TCR beta cDNA molecule by a template-switch 5' adaptor carrying 12 random nucleotides. Each sample yielded at least 3 million CDR3-containing paired-end reads. First-strand cDNA synthesis was performed from all RNA using the Mint cDNA synthesis kit, with priming by a TRBC-specific oligonucleotide. All cDNA was treated with uracil-DNA glycosylase and then went through a first 18-cycle PCR with the universal primers M1SS and BC2_uni_R. The study's own analysis went as follows. Each sample was normalized by randomly selecting 1 million high-quality reads, each carrying a distinct molecular identifier. Reads with shared molecular identifiers were discarded instead of being binned into consensus sequences. MiTCR, set to a Q25 quality threshold and the strictest error-elimination algorithm, was used for CDR3 identification, clonotype clustering and error correction. A nonparametric unseen species model with Euler transformation was used to estimate lower-bound total TCR beta diversity. In TCRdb, the public reads were trimmed at Q25 with fastp and aligned with MiXCR, with productive beta chains retained. Entries that share a CDR3 protein sequence are merged under the most common genes and DNA. The V and J calls were determined by TCRdb, not by the authors. This sample is represented by hundreds of thousands of distinct CDR3 sequences; 24% of them were singletons. Approximately 10% of the sample is in the top ten clones.

The data were obtained in a study of blood T cells in healthy people across ages (dated by TCRdb to between 2015 and 2016). Looking at the study overall: In model experiments, template switching captured about one uniquely barcoded TCR beta cDNA molecule for every two T cells. The study measured age-related changes in TCR beta repertoire diversity using deep sequencing normalized with unique cDNA molecular identifiers. The donors were split into four age groups: young (average around 17 years), middle-aged (roughly 39), aged (about 56) and long-lived (about 82). The study analyzed two additional independent replicas of 1 million unique cDNA reads from the same blood draw for two donors, one aged 18 to 30 and one aged 80 or older. Study-wide findings and limitations: As age increased, observed TCR beta diversity per million T cells dropped in a roughly linear way, and a significant reduction was already evident by age 40. Observed TCR beta diversity correlated strongly with the percentage of naive T cells measured by flow cytometry. Estimates of total diversity from one million sequenced T cells were regarded as lower bounds and underestimates. Compared with the aged group, the long-lived group had more naive CD4+ T cells, fewer expanded clones and increased TCR diversity, suggesting age selection. Because donor CMV infection status was unknown, age-related changes in expanded clonotypes were potentially confounded. Because profiling used bulk unsorted PBMCs, naive and antigen-experienced compartments could not be compared conclusively.

This sample also appeared in a second study, on T cells of mothers and their children. As described in the second report: Nine systemically healthy Caucasian individuals served as donors, namely three mothers together with their six children. cDNA synthesis used all of the extracted RNA, with approximately 1.4 ug of RNA in each 15 ul reaction. In the second PCR, sample barcodes and 2-4 random nucleotides were introduced via the M1S primer. Over 8 million TCR beta CDR3 reads were obtained for each mother, and 2.7 million or so reads were obtained for each child. In both related and unrelated pairs, thymic selection shapes the output of TCR recombination in a similar way, with inherited differences having only a minor effect. Normalized repertoire overlap was always found to be slightly, but never significantly, higher in related mother-child pairs than in unrelated mother-child pairs. With a sensitivity of approximately 100 clones per million clonotypes, no persistent microchimeric T cell clones were detected. The study used deep NGS to compare TCR beta repertoires of mothers and children, seeking features distinguishing related mother-child pairs from unrelated individuals. On average, the children were roughly 10 +/- 4 years old, while the mothers were 40 +/- 4 years old. After adapter ligation was performed with NEBNext reagents, the libraries were sequenced on an Illumina HiSeq 2000 with 100+100 nt paired-end reads. To prevent cross-contamination, the mother and child libraries were prepared a month apart and were sequenced in separate runs. Between roughly 500,000 and 2,300,000 distinct TCR beta clonotypes were identified per donor. Naive TCR beta clonotypes were estimated from low-frequency clonotypes matched to each donor's FACS-determined naive share, without sorting.

The chain is made from TRBV2 and TRBJ2-5; D gene: possibly TRBD2, on 6 matching bases. Sequenced: blood. The TCR was taken from a boy younger than 18 in good health. The CDR3 protein: CARSEVYGGGEQYF. The DNA reads as follows: TGTGCCAGAAGTGAAGTGTATGGGGGAGGTGAGCAGTACTTC. The CDR3 plus the reference TRBV2 and TRBJ2-5 genes for the other parts give the full variable domain: EPEVTQTPSHQVTQMGQEVILRCVPISNHLYFYWYRQILGQKVEFLVSFYNNEISEKSEIFDDQFSVERPDGSNFTLKIRSTKLEDSAMYFCARSEVYGGGEQYFGPGTRLLVL.